The clone carrying this TCR beta chain was seen a handful of times. TCRdb independently ran MiXCR on the 5' RACE reads; one entry per CDR3 protein. The table lists some 760,000 distinct CDR3 sequences, roughly 20% of them singletons. Germline CDR1 is SGHAT and CDR2 is FQNNGV. The CDR3 extends over 14 amino acids. Unmatched junction bases numbered 5, after V lost 5 bases and J lost 2 bases. This sample was included in a study of identical twins. The same sample was also studied in work on T cells expressing NK-cell markers.

The material sequenced was PBMCs. This clonotype originated in a woman aged 18-29 years in good health. V gene TRBV11-2 combines with J gene TRBJ2-7; 8 bases are shared with TRBD1. Written as DNA, the CDR3 is TGTGCCAGCAGCCAAGGGACAGGTCCCTACGAGCAGTACTTC. Protein sequence: CASSQGTGPYEQYF.